The 20 T cell receptor beta chains below come from one sample, sequenced in a study of identical twins. TCRdb redid the calling of the 5' RACE reads with MiXCR, one entry per CDR3 protein. The sample has hundreds of thousands of distinct CDR3 sequences; 5.5% to 6.5% are singletons. The sequenced material came from naive T cells sorted from blood. The receptors were sampled from a young man in good health.

This clonotype has ten or more counts. V is TRBV11-2 and J is TRBJ2-3, with TRBD2 identical over 13 bases. V gave up 1 base and J gave up 3 bases; unmatched junction bases: 7. Germline lookup yields CDR1 SGHAT and CDR2 FQNNGV. The CDR3 sequence is 18 residues long. The CDR3 nucleotides are TGTGCCAGCAGCTTAGTGGGACGGACTAGCGGGAGTACAGATACGCAGTATTTT. This encodes CASSLVGRTSGSTDTQYF.

The sample holds many counts of this clonotype. The V call is TRBV12-3 or TRBV12-4, the J call TRBJ2-7, with a tentative D call TRBD1 (6 bases). CDR3 length: 13 amino acids. Between the trimmed V and J ends, which lost 5 bases and 6 bases, there was a span of 14 bases. CDR3 in DNA: TGTGCCAGCAGTGCAACAGGGTCTACCGAGCAGTACGTC. Translating gives CASSATGSTEQYV.

Many counts were recorded for this clonotype. The V gene is TRBV18, the J gene TRBJ2-7, with D possibly TRBD2 on 5 matching bases. CDR1 and CDR2 from the germline V gene are KGHSH and LQKENI. The V gene lost 1 base and the J gene lost 4 bases, with 11 bases spanning the gap. This CDR3 comprises 14 residues. CDR3 in amino acids: CASSPLDSGYEQYV. The CDR3 DNA reads as TGTGCCAGCTCACCACTGGATTCGGGATACGAGCAGTACGTC.

This clonotype occurred a few times. This chain joins TRBV19 and TRBJ1-1; D gene ambiguous. The CDR3 covers 13 residues. The germline V gene encodes CDR1 LNHDA and CDR2 SQIVND (reference sequence). V lost 0 bases to trimming and J lost 6 bases, with 8 bases between them. The CDR3 DNA follows: TGTGCCAGTAGTATAGATCTAGGCGCTGAAGCTTTCTTT. Residues: CASSIDLGAEAFF.

In its sample, this clonotype was seen many times. V and J are TRBV14 and TRBJ1-1; D unclear. The CDR3 totals 14 residues. Germline loops: CDR1 SGHDN, CDR2 FVKESK. The V gene lost 0 bases and the J gene lost 1 base, with 6 bases spanning the gap. The CDR3 coding sequence is TGTGCCAGCAGCCAAGAGTCGTGGAACACTGAAGCTTTCTTT. Its protein is CASSQESWNTEAFF.

In this sample, this clonotype turned up many times. CDR3 sequence: CSASGFRDRENIQYF. The CDR3 DNA is TGCAGTGCTAGCGGATTCCGGGACAGGGAAAACATTCAGTACTTC. The chain recombines TRBV20-1 with TRBJ2-4; 9 nucleotides match TRBD1. With V trimmed by 3 bases and J by 5 bases, 8 bases remained unmatched. This CDR3 is 15 amino acids long. Germline loops: CDR1 DFQATT, CDR2 SNEGSKA (reference sequence).

This clonotype appeared many times. The chain carries TRBV29-1 and TRBJ2-3, with TRBD1 matching over 7 bases. Germline V gene sequence: CDR1 SQVTM, CDR2 ANQGSEA. V lost 3 bases, J lost 2 bases, and 5 bases stayed unmatched. The CDR3 sequence is 14 residues long. The CDR3 DNA follows: TGCAGCGTTGATCCACAGGGGAACACAGATACGCAGTATTTT. Its translation: CSVDPQGNTDTQYF.

In its sample, this clonotype was seen many times. The V gene is TRBV6-4, the J gene TRBJ2-1; TRBD2 aligns across 9 bases. The CDR3 totals 16 residues. Germline loops: CDR1 MRHNA, CDR2 SNTAGT. The V segment lost 0 bases and the J segment 7 bases; nucleotides outside the gene matches: 7. The CDR3 sequence is CASSDSRGRARNEQFF. CDR3 coding DNA: TGTGCCAGCAGTGACTCGCGCGGGAGGGCTAGGAATGAGCAGTTCTTC.

The chain recombines TRBV7-8 with TRBJ2-1; 8 nucleotides line up with TRBD2. The CDR3 is made up of 16 amino acids. The germline gives CDR1 SGHVS, CDR2 FQNEAQ. The trim removed 6 bases at V and 5 bases at J, leaving 12 bases unmatched. The CDR3, as DNA: TGTGCCAGCAGTCAGTTCTTTGCGGGAGGAAACAATGAGCAGTTCTTC. Its translation: CASSQFFAGGNNEQFF.

The genes are TRBV20-1 and TRBJ2-7, with 8 bases fitting TRBD1. This CDR3 spans 15 amino acids. With V trimmed by 5 bases and J by 5 bases, 14 bases remained unmatched. Germline values: CDR1 DFQATT, CDR2 SNEGSKA (reference sequence). Here the CDR3 reads CSAGGQGIFIHEQYF. The CDR3 DNA sequence: TGCAGTGCTGGCGGACAGGGCATCTTCATCCACGAGCAGTACTTC.

The sample holds many counts of this clonotype. The chain combines TRBV27 with TRBJ2-7; 9 bases match TRBD2. This CDR3 is built from 15 residues. V gave up 6 bases and J gave up 2 bases; unmatched junction bases: 8. CDR1 MNHEY and CDR2 SMNVEV come from the germline V gene (reference sequence). The CDR3 loop reads CASRPSSGKTYEQYF. As DNA, the CDR3 is TGTGCCAGCAGACCCTCTAGCGGGAAAACCTACGAGCAGTACTTC.

This clonotype was seen at least ten times. The rearrangement joins TRBV12-3 or TRBV12-4 to TRBJ2-2; 7 positions agree with TRBD1. The trim removed 4 bases at V and 4 bases at J, leaving 3 bases unmatched. The CDR3 has 14 amino acids. DNA for the CDR3: TGTGCCAGCAGTTGGGGACAGCCCACCGGGGAGCTGTTTTTT. Its protein is CASSWGQPTGELFF.

This clonotype has at least ten counts. The chain is built from TRBV7-9 and TRBJ1-4; D might be TRBD1 (5 bases). CDR1 SEHNR and CDR2 FQNEAQ come from the germline V gene (reference sequence). V was clipped by 1 base and J by 7 bases, with 13 bases between them. This CDR3 has 15 amino acids. The CDR3 DNA reads TGTGCCAGCAGCTTAGAACAGGCCATGGGTGAAAAACTGTTTTTT. This encodes CASSLEQAMGEKLFF. Drawing the rest from reference TRBV7-9 and TRBJ1-4, the complete variable domain is DTGVSQNPRHKITKRGQNVTFRCDPISEHNRLYWYRQTLGQGPEFLTYFQNEAQLEKSRLLSDRFSAERPKGSFSTLEIQRTEQGDSAMYLCASSLEQAMGEKLFFGSGTQLSVL.

This clonotype was observed at least ten times. J is TRBJ1-1 and V is TRBV5-1, with 9 bases lining up with TRBD1. With 4 bases clipped from V and 3 bases from J, the junction kept 7 bases outside the gene matches. The germline CDR1 and CDR2 sequences are SGHRS and YFSETQ. The CDR3 consists of 15 residues. The CDR3 DNA sequence: TGCGCCAGCAGCCCTGGGACAGGGATGTACACTGAAGCTTTCTTT. Its protein is CASSPGTGMYTEAFF.

This clonotype was detected only a few times. The chain uses TRBV9 and TRBJ2-3; TRBD2 matches at 7 bases. The V segment lost 4 bases and the J segment 4 bases; nucleotides outside the gene matches: 21. CDR3 length: 19 residues. Germline values: CDR1 SGDLS, CDR2 YYNGEE. CDR3 sequence: CASSPQAPGLEKLADTQYF. The CDR3 DNA is TGTGCCAGCAGCCCACAAGCACCCGGACTAGAAAAATTGGCAGATACGCAGTATTTT. Supplemented by reference TRBV9 and TRBJ2-3, the full variable domain reads DSGVTQTPKHLITATGQRVTLRCSPRSGDLSVYWYQQSLDQGLQFLIQYYNGEERAKGNILERFSAQQFPDLHSELNLSSLELGDSALYFCASSPQAPGLEKLADTQYFGPGTRLTVL.

A few counts support this clonotype. The CDR3 protein is CASSLQGWERRGDEQFF. The CDR3 coding sequence is TGCGCCAGCAGCTTGCAAGGCTGGGAGCGGAGGGGAGATGAGCAGTTCTTC. This chain connects TRBV5-1 to TRBJ2-1; D may be TRBD2 (6 bases). Deletions cut 1 base from V and 8 bases from J, with 22 bases between. Looked up from germline, CDR1 is SGHRS and CDR2 is YFSETQ. CDR3 length equals 17 residues.

The chain's CDR3 is CASSFPTSGSVAQFF. For the CDR3, the DNA is TGTGCCAGCAGCTTCCCGACTAGCGGGAGCGTGGCGCAGTTCTTC. V and J are TRBV7-8 and TRBJ2-1; TRBD2 agrees at 12 bases. CDR3 length: 15 amino acids. With 3 bases clipped from V and 12 bases from J, the junction kept 9 bases outside the gene matches. From germline, CDR1 is SGHVS and CDR2 FQNEAQ.

The chain uses TRBV15 and TRBJ2-3, with TRBD1 identical over 11 bases. From germline, CDR1 is LNHNV and CDR2 YYDKDF (reference sequence). The CDR3 spans 14 residues. V shed 10 bases and J 6 bases; nucleotides not matched to a gene: 9. This CDR3 is CASADRGRSDTQYF. Written as DNA, the CDR3 is TGTGCCAGCGCGGACAGGGGGCGCTCGGATACGCAGTATTTT.

CDR3: CASSLSGGSQPQHF. The CDR3 nucleotides are TGTGCCAGCAGTTTGAGTGGGGGGAGCCAGCCCCAGCATTTT. The chain joins TRBV12-3 or TRBV12-4 to TRBJ1-5; D is possibly TRBD1 (5 bases). The V end was cut by 3 bases, the J end by 7 bases, with 13 bases between. This CDR3 contains 14 residues.

The chain employs TRBV5-1 and TRBJ2-7; TRBD2 matches at 12 bases. V dropped 3 bases and J dropped 3; count of bases not matched to a gene: 13. The germline gives CDR1 SGHRS, CDR2 YFSETQ. This CDR3 comprises 18 residues. CDR3 DNA: TGCGCCAGCAGCTCAGGACTAGCGGGATTTAGGAGGGGCTACGAGCAGTACGTC. Protein sequence: CASSSGLAGFRRGYEQYV.